This T cell receptor (beta chain) was retrieved from a study of CD4 T cells in relation to SARS-CoV-2 and coronaviruses. Study outcomes and limitations: Pre-pandemic and post-infection samples never came from the same donor.

Unexposed donor CD4+ T cells date from 2011-2018, before the COVID-19 pandemic. CD4+ T cells were isolated from the cells after 10 days of culture. Here immunoSEQ multiplex PCR was the method, and the copy in TCRdb shows in-frame clones only, minus some. The table has around 11,000 clones, around 83% seen once. On this clone itself: Its antigen is still unknown.

Germline V CDR1 and CDR2: MNHEY, SMNVEV (reference sequence). The CDR3 length is 18 residues. Trimming cost V 4 bases and J 3 bases, with 22 bases left between them. The clonotype originates from a human donor in good health. The sequenced sample was CD4+ T cells from PBMCs, cultured in vitro. The genes are TRBV27 and TRBJ2-1; D possibly corresponds to TRBD2 (6 bases). CDR3 residues: CASSSGVIEGTYYNEQFF. CDR3 DNA: TGTGCCAGCAGTTCGGGTGTTATCGAAGGGACTTACTACAATGAGCAGTTCTTC.